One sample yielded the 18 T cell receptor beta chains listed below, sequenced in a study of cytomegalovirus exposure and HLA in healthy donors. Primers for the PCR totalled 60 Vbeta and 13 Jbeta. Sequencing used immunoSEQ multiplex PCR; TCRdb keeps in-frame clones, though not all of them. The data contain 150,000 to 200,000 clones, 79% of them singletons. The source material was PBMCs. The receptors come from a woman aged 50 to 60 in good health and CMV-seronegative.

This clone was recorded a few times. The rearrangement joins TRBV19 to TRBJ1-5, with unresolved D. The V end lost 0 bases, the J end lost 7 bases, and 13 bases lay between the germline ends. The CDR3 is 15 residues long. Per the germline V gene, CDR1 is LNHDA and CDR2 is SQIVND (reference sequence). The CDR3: CASSIDPPGRQPQHF. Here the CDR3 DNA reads TGTGCCAGTAGTATAGACCCGCCGGGTCGGCAGCCCCAGCATTTT. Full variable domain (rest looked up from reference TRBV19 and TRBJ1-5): DGGITQSPKYLFRKEGQNVTLSCEQNLNHDAMYWYRQDPGQGLRLIYYSQIVNDFQKGDIAEGYSVSREKKESFPLTVTSAQKNPTAFYLCASSIDPPGRQPQHFGDGTRLSIL.

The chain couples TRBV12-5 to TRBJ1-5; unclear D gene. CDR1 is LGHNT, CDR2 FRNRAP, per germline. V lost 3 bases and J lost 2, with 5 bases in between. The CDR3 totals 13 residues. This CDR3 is CASGFGGNQPQHF. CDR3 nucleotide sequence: TGTGCTAGTGGTTTTGGAGGCAATCAGCCCCAGCATTTT.

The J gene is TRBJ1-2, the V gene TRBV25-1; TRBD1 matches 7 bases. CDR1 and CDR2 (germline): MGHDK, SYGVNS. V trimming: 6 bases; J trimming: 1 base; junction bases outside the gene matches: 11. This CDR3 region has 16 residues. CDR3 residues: CASSGPGQPLNYGYTF. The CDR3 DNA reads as TGTGCCAGCAGCGGACCGGGACAGCCTCTTAACTATGGCTACACCTTC.

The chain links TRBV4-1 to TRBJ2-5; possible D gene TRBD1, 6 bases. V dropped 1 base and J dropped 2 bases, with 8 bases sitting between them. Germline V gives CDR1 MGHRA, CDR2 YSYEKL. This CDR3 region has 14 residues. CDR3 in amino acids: CASSQADSQETQYF. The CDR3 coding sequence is TGCGCCAGCAGCCAAGCGGACAGTCAAGAGACCCAGTACTTC.

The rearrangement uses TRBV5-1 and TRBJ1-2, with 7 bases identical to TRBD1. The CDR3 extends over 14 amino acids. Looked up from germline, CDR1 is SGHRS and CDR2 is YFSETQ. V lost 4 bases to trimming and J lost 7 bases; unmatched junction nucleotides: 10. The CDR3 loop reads CASSGTGTVLGYTF. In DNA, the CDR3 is TGCGCCAGCAGCGGGACCGGGACAGTGCTTGGCTACACCTTC.

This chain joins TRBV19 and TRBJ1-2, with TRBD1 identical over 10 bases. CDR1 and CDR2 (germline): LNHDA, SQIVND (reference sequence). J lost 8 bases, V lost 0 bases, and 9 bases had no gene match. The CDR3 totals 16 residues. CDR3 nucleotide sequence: TGTGCCAGTAGTATAGACCGACAGGGGGCTTATCGGGGCTACACCTTC. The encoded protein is CASSIDRQGAYRGYTF.

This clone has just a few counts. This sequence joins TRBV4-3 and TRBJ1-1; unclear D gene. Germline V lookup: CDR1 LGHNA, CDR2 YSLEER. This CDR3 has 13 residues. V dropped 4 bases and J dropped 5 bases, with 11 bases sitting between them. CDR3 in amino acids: CASSLGRTTEAFF. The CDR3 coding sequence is TGCGCCAGCAGCCTTGGGAGGACGACTGAAGCTTTCTTT.

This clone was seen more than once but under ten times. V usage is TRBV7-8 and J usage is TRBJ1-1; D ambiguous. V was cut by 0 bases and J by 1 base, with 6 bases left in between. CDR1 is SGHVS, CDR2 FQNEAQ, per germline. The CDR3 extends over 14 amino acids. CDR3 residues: CASSLAAGNTEAFF. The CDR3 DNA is TGTGCCAGCAGCTTAGCGGCAGGGAACACTGAAGCTTTCTTT.

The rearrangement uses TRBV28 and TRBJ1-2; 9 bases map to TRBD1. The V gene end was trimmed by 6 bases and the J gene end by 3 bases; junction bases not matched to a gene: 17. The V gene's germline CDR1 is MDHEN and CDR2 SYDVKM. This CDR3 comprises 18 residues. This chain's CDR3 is CASSREVGQGPSDYGYTF. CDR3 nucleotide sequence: TGTGCCAGCAGCCGAGAGGTGGGACAGGGACCCAGCGACTATGGCTACACCTTC.

The CDR3 sequence is CASSFTSGGGGELFF. The CDR3 nucleotides read TGTGCCAGCAGCTTTACTAGCGGGGGCGGCGGGGAGCTGTTTTTT. J is TRBJ2-2 and V is TRBV7-2; TRBD2 matches at 11 bases. The CDR3 consists of 15 residues. Germline CDR1 reads SGHTA; CDR2 reads FQGNSA. J lost 7 bases, V lost 3 bases, and 4 bases had no gene match. Complete variable domain (other parts from reference TRBV7-2 and TRBJ2-2): GAGVSQSPSNKVTEKGKDVELRCDPISGHTALYWYRQSLGQGLEFLIYFQGNSAPDKSGLPSDRFSAERTGGSVSTLTIQRTQQEDSAVYLCASSFTSGGGGELFFGEGSRLTVL.

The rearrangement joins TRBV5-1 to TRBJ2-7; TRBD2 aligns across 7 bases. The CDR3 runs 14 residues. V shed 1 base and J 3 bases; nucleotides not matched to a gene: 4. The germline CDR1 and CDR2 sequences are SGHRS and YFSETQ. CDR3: CASSLYGGGYEQYF. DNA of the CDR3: TGCGCCAGCAGCTTGTATGGGGGGGGCTACGAGCAGTACTTC.

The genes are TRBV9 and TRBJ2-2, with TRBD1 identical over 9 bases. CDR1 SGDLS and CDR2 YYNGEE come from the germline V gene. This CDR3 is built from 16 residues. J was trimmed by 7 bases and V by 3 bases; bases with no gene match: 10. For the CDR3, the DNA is TGTGCCAGCAGCGCACAGGGGGCGCTTAGTATCGGGGAGCTGTTTTTT. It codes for CASSAQGALSIGELFF.

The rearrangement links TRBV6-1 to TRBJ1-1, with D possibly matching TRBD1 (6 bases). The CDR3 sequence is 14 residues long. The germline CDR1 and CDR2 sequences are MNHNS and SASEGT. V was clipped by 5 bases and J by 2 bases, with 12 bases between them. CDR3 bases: TGTGCCAGCAGTAAGTCGACAGGTAACACTGAAGCTTTCTTT. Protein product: CASSKSTGNTEAFF.

As DNA, the CDR3 is TGTGCCAGCAGCTCACGCGACAGAAACCTTAACTATGGCTACACCTTC. This codes for CASSSRDRNLNYGYTF. The V gene is TRBV7-9, the J gene TRBJ1-2; maybe TRBD1 (5 bases). V lost 4 bases and J lost 1, with 16 bases in between. Germline V CDR1 and CDR2: SEHNR, FQNEAQ (reference sequence). The CDR3 sequence is 16 residues long.

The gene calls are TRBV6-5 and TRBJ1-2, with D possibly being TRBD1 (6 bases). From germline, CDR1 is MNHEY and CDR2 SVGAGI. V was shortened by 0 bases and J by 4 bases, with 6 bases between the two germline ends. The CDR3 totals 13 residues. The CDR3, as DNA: TGTGCCAGCAGTTACTCAGGGGGCTATGGCTACACCTTC. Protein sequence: CASSYSGGYGYTF.

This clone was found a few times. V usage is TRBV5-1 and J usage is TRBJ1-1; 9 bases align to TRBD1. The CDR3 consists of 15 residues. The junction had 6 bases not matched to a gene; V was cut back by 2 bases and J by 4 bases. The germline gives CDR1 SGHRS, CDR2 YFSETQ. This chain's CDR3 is CASSLGQGRSTEAFF. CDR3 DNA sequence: TGCGCCAGCAGCTTAGGACAGGGGAGAAGCACTGAAGCTTTCTTT.

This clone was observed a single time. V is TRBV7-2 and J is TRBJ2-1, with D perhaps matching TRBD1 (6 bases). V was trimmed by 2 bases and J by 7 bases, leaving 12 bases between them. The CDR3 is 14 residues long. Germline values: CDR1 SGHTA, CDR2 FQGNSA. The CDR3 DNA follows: TGTGCCAGCAGCTTACGCTTCGGGACAAATGAGCAGTTCTTC. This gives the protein CASSLRFGTNEQFF.

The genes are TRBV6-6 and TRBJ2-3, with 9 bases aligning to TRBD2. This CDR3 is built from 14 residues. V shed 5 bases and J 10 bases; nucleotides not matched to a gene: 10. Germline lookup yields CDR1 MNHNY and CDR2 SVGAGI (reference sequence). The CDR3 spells CASSPTGGRAAQYF. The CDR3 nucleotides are TGTGCCAGCAGTCCGACGGGCGGGAGGGCGGCGCAGTATTTT.